The table lists the clone carrying this TCR beta chain with a few counts. Germline CDR1 SEHNR, CDR2 FQNEAQ (reference sequence). V was pared by 2 bases and J by 3 bases, with 11 bases between. This CDR3 spans 15 amino acids. The data originate from a study of human T cells and chemical hapten exposure. TCRdb recomputed calls from the RACE reads with MiXCR, one row per CDR3 protein. Found here are tens of thousands of distinct CDR3 sequences, roughly a tenth of them singletons; the top ten hold 1% to 1.2%. The time point: patch test 3, about 24 weeks after DPC sensitization. The treatment was: therapeutic diphenylcyclopropenone sensitization with weekly scalp DPC.

The chain joins TRBV7-9 to TRBJ2-1; D could derive from TRBD1 or TRBD2 (5 bases each). This specimen consisted of whole blood, obtained in connection with sensitization to the hapten diphenylcyclopropenone (DPC). This clonotype was sampled from a woman aged 25 to 39 with alopecia areata. Some clones in this sample may be carry-over from other donors' samples. The CDR3 protein is CASSLTGGGYNEQFF. The CDR3 bases are TGTGCCAGCAGCTTAACAGGTGGGGGCTACAATGAGCAGTTCTTC.